What follows is one T cell receptor beta chain and its context. Its antigen is currently unknown. These data are taken from a study of post-analysis software for immune sequencing data. For the study at large: Patients with relapsing-remitting, secondary progressive and progressive-relapsing multiple sclerosis courses were all represented. Broader study findings: Under F measure analysis, samples from one preparation batch co-clustered strongly. For normalized Chao1 diversity, multiple sclerosis patients scored significantly lower than controls did. Higher frequency in patients than in controls was seen for about 5 TRBV segments, with TRBV5-6, TRBV5-1 and TRBV20-1 among them.

The CDR3 is made up of 17 amino acids. Deletions cut 3 bases from V and 0 bases from J, with 16 bases between. From germline, CDR1 is SGHAT and CDR2 FQNNGV. Unique-molecular-identifier-tagged TCR beta cDNA libraries were used. Some 500,000 cDNA molecules were recovered from an input of 1 to 10 million T cells. TCRdb re-derived calls from the PCR reads in MiXCR, one entry per CDR3 protein. The sample carries hundreds of thousands of distinct CDR3 sequences, approximately 59% recorded once. The V call is TRBV11-2, the J call TRBJ2-3; D may match TRBD1 or TRBD2 (6 bases each). The sample taken for sequencing was blood. The TCR originated in a girl aged 2-10 years with multiple sclerosis. The CDR3 protein is CASSLPGGTSSTDTQYF. The CDR3 nucleotides read TGTGCCAGCAGCTTGCCGGGCGGGACATCTAGCACAGATACGCAGTATTTT.